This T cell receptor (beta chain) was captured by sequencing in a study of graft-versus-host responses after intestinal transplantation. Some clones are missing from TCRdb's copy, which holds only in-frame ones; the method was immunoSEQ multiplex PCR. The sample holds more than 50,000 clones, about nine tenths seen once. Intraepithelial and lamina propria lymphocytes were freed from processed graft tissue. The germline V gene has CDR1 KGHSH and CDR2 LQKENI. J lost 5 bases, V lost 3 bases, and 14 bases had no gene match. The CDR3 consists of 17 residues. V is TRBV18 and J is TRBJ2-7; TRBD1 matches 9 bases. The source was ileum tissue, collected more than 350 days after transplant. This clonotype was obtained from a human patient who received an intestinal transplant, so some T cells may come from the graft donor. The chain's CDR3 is CASSPYSPGTGNDEQYF. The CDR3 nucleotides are TGTGCCAGCTCACCTTACAGCCCCGGGACAGGGAACGACGAGCAGTACTTC.